This TCR beta chain was obtained from a study of blood T cell repertoires in COVID-19. Study summary: Samples taken during acute and convalescent COVID-19 were collected in the United States, Italy and Spain. PBMCs, B-cell-depleted T cells, or T cells were the source of the cDNA or gDNA that made up the material.

V trimming: 6 bases; J trimming: 4 bases; junction bases outside the gene matches: 1. CDR3 size: 12 residues. A remark on this clone: Within the sample, other DNA sequences also encode this same CDR3.

Study processing details: Amplification of reference gene primers provided the estimated nucleated cell counts. Some clones are missing from TCRdb's copy, which holds only in-frame ones; the method was immunoSEQ multiplex PCR. V, J and clone size are those of that table, while D and trimming were read from the DNA. Among around 73,000 clones listed, more than 65% were seen once. This chain uses TRBV12-3 or TRBV12-4 with TRBJ1-1; 8 bases map to TRBD1. The source of this sequence is a human donor in a cohort sampled during active COVID-19. The sample was peripheral blood. For the CDR3, the DNA is TGTGCCAGCAGAACAGGGGGCACTGAAGCTTTCTTT. It yields the protein CASRTGGTEAFF.